A selection of T cell receptor beta chains follows, all from one sample in a study of cytotoxic CD8 clonotypes in ibrutinib-treated CLL. Data came from immunoSEQ multiplex PCR; TCRdb stores just in-frame clones and leaves some out. Of 55,000 to 80,000 clones in the sample, approximately 54% were seen once. This material consisted of PBMCs, taken after 12 months of ibrutinib treatment. The origin of the receptors is a human donor with chronic lymphocytic leukemia. CDR3s include the opening cysteine and the closing phenylalanine or tryptophan. The D gene is left open where the match is weak. A row's size may be missing; if present it is once, few, many or a size class.

>TRBD2|TRBV10-1|once|TRBJ2-1
CASGEGYEQFF
TGCGCCAGCGGGGAGGGTTATGAGCAGTTCTTC
>.|TRBV2|.|TRBJ2-6
CASRPPWLPRGANVLTF
TGTGCCAGCAGACCACCGTGGCTACCTCGCGGGGCCAACGTCCTGACTTTC
>TRBD2|TRBV30|.|TRBJ2-5
CAWKGGSGETQYF
TGTGCCTGGAAAGGCGGGAGCGGAGAGACCCAGTACTTC
>.|TRBV21-1|.|TRBJ2-7
CASMPCYEQYF
TGTGCCAGCATGCCTTGCTACGAGCAGTACTTC
>.|TRBV5-1|.|TRBJ2-2
CASSLDLGPGELFF
TGCGCCAGCAGCTTGGATCTGGGCCCCGGGGAGCTGTTTTTT
>.|TRBV6-5|many|TRBJ1-5
CASRSQGFNQPQHF
TGTGCCAGCAGATCACAAGGATTCAATCAGCCCCAGCATTTT
>.|TRBV6-4|.|TRBJ1-5
CASSDNGGGQPQHF
TGTGCCAGCAGTGATAATGGGGGCGGGCAGCCCCAGCATTTT
>.|TRBV29-1|.|TRBJ1-2
CSVRTGYGYTF
TGCAGCGTGCGGACGGGGTATGGCTACACCTTC
>.|TRBV29-1|.|TRBJ2-3
CSVSWSTDTQYF
TGCAGCGTTAGTTGGAGCACAGATACGCAGTATTTT
>.|TRBV18|.|TRBJ1-1
CASSAKQGNTEAFF
TGTGCCAGCTCAGCCAAACAGGGGAACACTGAAGCTTTCTTT
>.|TRBV15|.|TRBJ1-5
CATSRENQPQHF
TGTGCCACCAGCAGAGAAAATCAGCCCCAGCATTTT